The rows below give T cell receptor beta chains drawn from one sample of a study of tumor-infiltrating lymphocytes in primary liver carcinoma. TCRdb independently ran MiXCR on the multiplex PCR reads; one entry per CDR3 protein. The sample shows approximately 330,000 distinct CDR3 sequences, about 61% of them seen only once. Sequences were obtained from peripheral blood. Receptors were obtained from a man in his forties with primary liver carcinoma and hepatitis B virus infection. Both conserved end residues are part of each CDR3. D genes are given only for firm matches. A clone size is listed for some rows: how often the clone was seen (once, few, many), or a class if it is expanded.

d_call	v_call	j_call	clone_size	cdr3_nt	cdr3_aa
-	TRBV11-2	TRBJ2-7	-	TGTGCCATCAGCTTCAGAGGGGTGCGGTATGAGCAGTACTTC	CAISFRGVRYEQYF
TRBD2	TRBV20-1	TRBJ2-5	once	TGCAGTGCCACCACTAGCGGGAGGGCCTTTGGAACCCAGTACTTC	CSATTSGRAFGTQYF
-	TRBV11-2	TRBJ2-3	-	TGTGCCAGCAACTTAGTGCGGGCAGGTCAGCGACGAGATACGCGGTATTTT	CASNLVRAGQRRDTRYF
TRBD1	TRBV6-2/TRBV6-3	TRBJ2-1	many	TGTGCCAGCAGTTCCGATCTTCGACAGGGCTGGGGGAGTAGCTCCTACAATGAGCAGTTCTTC	CASSSDLRQGWGSSSYNEQFF
-	TRBV5-1	TRBJ2-1	-	TGCGCCAGCAGCCCGACTTCGCGGGAAGACAATGAGCAGTTCTTC	CASSPTSREDNEQFF
-	TRBV5-6	TRBJ2-1	few	TGTGCCAGCAGCCCGGGGAGCGATGAGCAGTTCTTC	CASSPGSDEQFF
-	TRBV30	TRBJ2-6	-	TGTGCCTGGAGTAGGGCCTGGCAGGTCTACTCTGGGGCCAACGTCCTGACTTTC	CAWSRAWQVYSGANVLTF
-	TRBV6-2/TRBV6-3	TRBJ2-1	-	TGTGCCAGCAGCCTAGGTGGTGCGGGTTGGGGCGATGAGCAGTTCTTC	CASSLGGAGWGDEQFF
TRBD2	TRBV24-1	TRBJ2-7	-	TGTGCCACCAGTGGGGGGGAGGGGTCCGAGCAGTACTTC	CATSGGEGSEQYF
-	TRBV10-3	TRBJ2-5	many	TGTGCCACCAGCCCCGAAGAGACCCAGTACTTC	CATSPEETQYF
-	TRBV19	TRBJ2-3	-	TGTGCCAGTACTACGGGACAACCGGCAGATACGCAATATTTT	CASTTGQPADTQYF
-	TRBV5-1	TRBJ2-1	-	TGCGCCAGCCACCCGGGTTCTAGCCGCTCCTACAATGATCAGTTCTTC	CASHPGSSRSYNDQFF
-	TRBV11-1	TRBJ2-5	-	TGTGTCAGCAGTATAGAAGTGAGCCAAGAGACCCAGTACTTC	CVSSIEVSQETQYF
TRBD1	TRBV24-1	TRBJ2-7	-	TGTGCCACCAGTGATCTCCGGGACAGTCTCTACGAGCAGTACTTC	CATSDLRDSLYEQYF
-	TRBV11-3	TRBJ1-6	-	TGTGCACGAAACAAGGGACCTCTTAATTCACCCCTACGCTTT	CARNKGPLNSPLRF
TRBD2	TRBV4-3	TRBJ2-2	-	TGCGCCAGCAGCCAGCTAATAGCGGGAGCCACCGGGGAGCTGTTTTTT	CASSQLIAGATGELFF
TRBD2	TRBV5-4	TRBJ2-5	-	TGTGCCAGCGGCTTGGTTAGCGGGAGGGAGACCCAGTACTTC	CASGLVSGRETQYF
-	TRBV29-1	TRBJ1-1	-	TGCAGCGACGGAGGGGTAACTGAAGCTTTCTTT	CSDGGVTEAFF
TRBD1	TRBV7-8	TRBJ2-7	-	TGTGCCAGCAGCCAATGGACAGGGAATAGCTACGAGCAGTACTTC	CASSQWTGNSYEQYF
-	TRBV4-1	TRBJ1-5	once	TGCGCCAGCAGCCGAGAGGGGACCCTCAGAAATCAGCCCCAGCATTTT	CASSREGTLRNQPQHF
-	TRBV4-3	TRBJ2-3	many	TGCGCCAGCAGCCAAGATCTCACTAGCACAGATACGCAGTATTTT	CASSQDLTSTDTQYF
-	TRBV19	TRBJ1-5	-	TGTGCCAGTAGTACTAGACTAGCGGGAGTTCGCACAGATACGCAGCATTTT	CASSTRLAGVRTDTQHF
-	TRBV30	TRBJ2-7	-	TGTGCCCTGAAGGTCGACGAGCAGTACTTC	CALKVDEQYF
-	TRBV11-2	TRBJ2-1	-	TGTGCGTGCAGCCCATTACCGGACAGCTACAATGAGCAGTTCTTC	CACSPLPDSYNEQFF
-	TRBV5-4	TRBJ2-7	-	TGTGCCAGCAGTTTGGAGCGCTCCGTTTACGAGCAGTACTTC	CASSLERSVYEQYF
-	TRBV21-1	TRBJ2-3	-	TGTGCCAGCAGACGACCTCCTAGCGGGAGGGCCTTTTCGGGTACGCAGTATTTT	CASRRPPSGRAFSGTQYF
TRBD1	TRBV28	TRBJ2-5	few	TGTGCCAACAGCGGCGGACAGGGAGAGACCCAGTACTTC	CANSGGQGETQYF
-	TRBV6-2/TRBV6-3	TRBJ2-5	-	TGTGTCAGCAGTTACAGTTCGGGTTTCAAGACCCAGTACTTC	CVSSYSSGFKTQYF
-	TRBV11-2	TRBJ2-7	many	TGTGCCAGCAGACTACCAGGGAGTGTCTACGAGCAGTACTTC	CASRLPGSVYEQYF
-	TRBV4-3	TRBJ1-6	-	TGCGCCAGCAGCCAAGCTCGAGGGGCCGTTAATTCGCCCCCCCACTTT	CASSQARGAVNSPPHF
TRBD1	TRBV5-1	TRBJ1-6	-	TGCGCCAGCAGCAGGGACAGAGCAGATCCACCCCTCCACTTT	CASSRDRADPPLHF
-	TRBV11-2	TRBJ2-2	-	TGTGGCGGCAGCAAGCAGGGCGGCAGAGTAACCGGGGAGCTGTTTTTT	CGGSKQGGRVTGELFF